This TCR beta chain was sequenced for a study of blood T cell repertoires in COVID-19. This clone appeared once. Clones were sequenced by immunoSEQ multiplex PCR, and TCRdb holds only the in-frame ones, with some missing. The sample records 200,000 to 250,000 clones, approximately 82% being singletons. This CDR3 has 13 amino acids. Germline V gene lookup returns CDR1 SGHAT and CDR2 FQNNGV. V gave up 0 bases and J gave up 7 bases, with 7 bases separating them. The TCR was taken from a man between 40 and 49 years old who had recovered from COVID-19. The V call is TRBV11-2, the J call TRBJ1-5; tentative D call: TRBD1 (6 bases). Source material: PBMCs or T cells enriched from blood (not recorded which). The CDR3 spells CASSLDRGQPQHF. CDR3 DNA: TGTGCCAGCAGCTTAGATAGGGGGCAGCCCCAGCATTTT.